The 9 T cell receptor beta chains listed next were all sequenced from one sample in a study of cytomegalovirus exposure and HLA in healthy donors. With 60 Vbeta and 13 Jbeta primers, the PCR was carried out. Here immunoSEQ multiplex PCR was the method, and the copy in TCRdb shows in-frame clones only, minus some. Here the sample spans roughly 180,000 clones, 84% being singletons. The sample consisted of PBMCs. Receptors were obtained from a man aged 25 to 40 in good health and CMV-seronegative.

This clone was counted once. The chain uses TRBV7-2 and TRBJ1-1, with D perhaps TRBD1 (6 bases). The CDR3 contains 15 residues. The germline CDR1 and CDR2 sequences are SGHTA and FQGNSA. Trimming stripped 3 bases from V and 6 bases from J, with 17 bases between. The chain's CDR3 is CASSLRPGVGAEAFF. The DNA of the CDR3 is TGTGCCAGCAGCTTGAGGCCAGGGGTGGGGGCTGAAGCTTTCTTT.

The chain couples TRBV7-6 to TRBJ2-5; 8 bases map to TRBD2. Germline loops: CDR1 SGHVS, CDR2 FNYEAQ. The CDR3 is 13 residues long. V lost 5 bases and J lost 3; bases outside the gene matches: 2. CDR3 bases: TGTGCCAGCAGCCGGACTAGCAAAGAGACCCAGTACTTC. It codes for CASSRTSKETQYF.

The chain links TRBV28 to TRBJ1-3, with TRBD1 as a possible D gene (5 bases). Germline V gives CDR1 MDHEN, CDR2 SYDVKM. V lost 5 bases and J lost 2, with 7 bases in between. The CDR3 sequence is 13 residues long. CDR3 protein: CASSPGTGNTIYF. The DNA for the CDR3 is TGTGCCAGCAGTCCAGGGACTGGAAACACCATATATTTT.

This chain uses TRBV13 with TRBJ2-7; 12 bases match TRBD2. The trim removed 5 bases at V and 1 base at J, leaving 6 bases unmatched. The germline V gene encodes CDR1 PRHDT and CDR2 FYEKMQ (reference sequence). CDR3 size: 16 residues. This chain's CDR3 is CASSTILAGGSYEQYF. DNA of the CDR3: TGTGCCAGCAGCACCATTCTAGCGGGAGGGTCCTACGAGCAGTACTTC.

The chain uses TRBV4-3 and TRBJ1-5; 8 bases are shared with TRBD1. Per germline, CDR1 LGHNA and CDR2 YSLEER. The CDR3 totals 14 residues. Losses at the gene ends were 3 bases for V and 6 bases for J; bases not matched to a gene: 4. This CDR3 reads CASSQRTGSQPQHF. The CDR3 bases are TGCGCCAGCAGCCAGCGGACAGGGAGTCAGCCCCAGCATTTT.

The gene calls are TRBV18 and TRBJ2-7, with D possibly matching TRBD1 (5 bases). Deletions cut 5 bases from V and 4 bases from J, with 12 bases between. Per the germline V gene, CDR1 is KGHSH and CDR2 is LQKENI. The CDR3 covers 13 residues. The CDR3 region has the DNA TGTGCCAGCTCATATGGGCAGGGTTACGAGCAGTACTTC. This encodes CASSYGQGYEQYF.

The chain employs TRBV30 and TRBJ1-1; 7 nucleotides align to TRBD1. CDR1 is GTSNPN and CDR2 is SVGIG in the germline V gene (reference sequence). The CDR3 sequence is 13 residues long. V shed 5 bases, J shed 7 bases, and the junction held 10 bases outside the gene matches. The CDR3 bases are TGTGCCTGGGACGCAGGGGGTCGGGGTGAAGCTTTCTTT. Residues: CAWDAGGRGEAFF.

This chain connects TRBV5-1 to TRBJ2-7, with 7 bases matching TRBD2. The CDR3 loop spans 14 amino acids. V lost 3 bases and J lost 3; bases outside the gene matches: 6. In germline, CDR1 is SGHRS, CDR2 YFSETQ. As DNA, the CDR3 is TGCGCCAGCAGCTGGGAGCGGGGAGGCTACGAGCAGTACTTC. Translated: CASSWERGGYEQYF.

Remarks on this clone: The junction differs from germline at one of its ends, possibly a read error. The chain combines TRBV11-2 with TRBJ1-4, with 8 bases identical to TRBD1. Germline values: CDR1 SGHAT, CDR2 FQNNGV. The CDR3 has 16 amino acids. CDR3 DNA sequence: TGTGCCAGCAGCATAGACCCGACAGGGGAGGAGGGGATTCGGCATTTT. It specifies CASSIDPTGEEGIRHF.